This T cell receptor (beta chain) appears in the sequencing data of a study of human T cells and chemical hapten exposure. Study findings and constraints: Compared to controls, expanded TCRs made significantly more large clusters of similar CDR3s.

MiXCR was run by TCRdb on the RACE reads, yielding one entry per CDR3 protein. The table shows under 200,000 distinct CDR3 sequences, with around 30% occurring only once. This clonotype has just a few counts. No antigen is known for it. V shed 5 bases, J shed 2 bases, and the junction held 8 bases outside the gene matches. CDR1 is MDHEN, CDR2 SYDVKM, per germline. This CDR3 comprises 16 residues. Indicated time point: pre-sensitization, week 0. Treatment here: therapeutic diphenylcyclopropenone sensitization with weekly scalp DPC. Drawing of blood took place ahead of applying each patch test. The sequencing here drew on whole blood, taken in connection with sensitization to the hapten diphenylcyclopropenone (DPC). The V and J genes are TRBV28 and TRBJ2-1; 8 bases match TRBD1. The receptor's source is a woman aged 25 to 39 with alopecia areata. Some clones in this sample may be carry-over from other donors' samples. CDR3 sequence reads: CASSAYPDRAYNEQFF. The CDR3 DNA reads as TGTGCCAGCAGTGCTTACCCGGACAGGGCCTACAATGAGCAGTTCTTC.